At least ten counts were recorded for the clone carrying this T cell receptor beta chain. What it recognizes is unknown. This sample stems from a study of T cell repertoires in cytomegalovirus infection. Overall study: A matching HLA type, together with CMV infection, was signaled by public TCR beta signatures. Points from the study as a whole: There were carriers of CMV plus the relevant HLA, and cumulative public TCR beta family frequency identified them. HLA-C-restricted CMV clonotypes gave the most frequent clonotype in two of eight donors.

V was trimmed by 5 bases and J by 5 bases, leaving 18 bases between them. The CDR3 runs to 15 residues. The germline V gene has CDR1 MNHNS and CDR2 SASEGT. MiXCR, applied by TCRdb to the reads, yields one record per CDR3 protein. Among hundreds of thousands of distinct CDR3 sequences listed, about a sixth were seen once. The clonotype comes from a human donor in good health (CMV status not recorded). Some clones in this sample may be carry-over from other donors' samples. Sample: PBMCs. This rearrangement joins TRBV6-1 to TRBJ2-5; D assignment may be TRBD1 or TRBD2 (5 bases each). CDR3 in amino acids: CASSPGLGGSETQYF. DNA of the CDR3: TGTGCCAGCAGTCCGGGGCTCGGAGGATCGGAGACCCAGTACTTC.